Described below is a single TCR beta chain sequence and its context. This sample is drawn from a study of blood T cell repertoires in COVID-19. Study background: Collection of acute and convalescent COVID-19 samples took place in the United States, Italy and Spain. PBMCs, B-cell-depleted T cells, or T cells were the source of the cDNA or gDNA that made up the material.

Those enrolled in Seattle joined during active infection and were followed longitudinally afterward. As originally analysed: Reference gene primer amplification gave estimated nucleated cell counts. Data came from immunoSEQ multiplex PCR; TCRdb stores just in-frame clones and leaves some out. V and J calls and clone size are given by that table; D and trimming were obtained from the DNA. The sample contains about 160,000 clones, more than 65% of which appear only once. Per the germline V gene, CDR1 is SGHDT and CDR2 is YYEEEE. The V and J ends lost 5 bases and 6 bases, in that order; junction bases with no gene match: 8. The CDR3 extends over 14 amino acids.

The V call is TRBV5-6, the J call TRBJ2-1; 7 nucleotides match TRBD2. Sequencing used peripheral blood. The clonotype comes from a woman aged 60-75 years with COVID-19, enrolled during active disease. CDR3 amino acids: CASSRVRGVNEQFF. The CDR3 DNA reads TGTGCCAGCAGTCGCGTCCGGGGGGTCAATGAGCAGTTCTTC.